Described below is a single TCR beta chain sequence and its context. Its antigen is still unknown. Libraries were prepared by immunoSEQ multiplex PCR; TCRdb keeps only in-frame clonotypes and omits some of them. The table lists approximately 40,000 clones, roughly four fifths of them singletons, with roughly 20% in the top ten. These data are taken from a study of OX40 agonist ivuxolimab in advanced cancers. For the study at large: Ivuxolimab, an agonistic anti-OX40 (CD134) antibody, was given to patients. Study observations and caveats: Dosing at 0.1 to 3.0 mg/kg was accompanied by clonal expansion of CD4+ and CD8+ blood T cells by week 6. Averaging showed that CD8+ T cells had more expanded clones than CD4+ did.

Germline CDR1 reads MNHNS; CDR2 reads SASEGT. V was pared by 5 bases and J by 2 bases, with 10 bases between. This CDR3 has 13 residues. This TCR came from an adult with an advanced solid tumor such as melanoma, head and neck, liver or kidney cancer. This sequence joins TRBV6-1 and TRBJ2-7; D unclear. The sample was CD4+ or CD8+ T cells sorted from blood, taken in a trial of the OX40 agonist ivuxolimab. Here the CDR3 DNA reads TGTGCCAGCAGTTTCGACCACACCTACGAGCAGTACTTC. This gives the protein CASSFDHTYEQYF.